This TCR beta chain appears in the sequencing data of a study of T cells in localized non-small cell lung cancer. The ends were cut back, 1 base at V and 5 bases at J, with 9 bases in the middle. Germline-derived CDR1 and CDR2 are SGHTA and FQGNSA. The CDR3 runs to 14 residues. The method was immunoSEQ multiplex PCR; TCRdb's version includes in-frame clones alone and lacks a portion of them. There are about 27,000 clones in the sample; 90% occur only once, and around 1% lies in the top ten. Regarding this clone: What it binds is unknown.

Study findings and constraints: Tumor trailed uninvolved adjacent lung in T cell clonality, which peaked there. A median about 56 of the top 100 tumor clones appeared in adjacent lung. A raised T cell density in blood coincided with lengthier overall survival. Sequencing covered just one tumor region, so heterogeneity cannot be ruled out.

The clonotype originates from a woman between 35 and 75 years old with stage I lung adenocarcinoma. The sequences come from peripheral blood, collected before any cancer treatment. The J gene is TRBJ1-3, the V gene TRBV7-2; D may be TRBD1 (5 bases). This CDR3 is CASSLEQVRNTIYF. The CDR3 DNA is TGTGCCAGCAGCTTAGAACAGGTCCGAAACACCATATATTTT.